This entry concerns a single T cell receptor (beta chain). This clone was picked up a small number of times. Its antigen is currently not known. No base quality values were provided; no much bigger clone lies one nucleotide off. This specimen comes from a study of cytomegalovirus exposure and HLA in healthy donors (dated by TCRdb to about 2017). About the investigation overall: According to an earlier analysis of 450 to 650 of the donors, about 179 million T cells yielded some 110 million unique TCR beta sequences and about 300 Gb of sequence data. Using immunosequencing, the study profiled T cell repertoires from 666 subjects and related those repertoires to cytomegalovirus serostatus. Four to six DR-DQ haplotypes were handled as single units for association and clustering because linkage in the cohort was strong. Genome-wide SNP genotypes for about 60% of the 666 donors were used in a later genetic analysis, which treated that subset as a discovery cohort. Across roughly 420 genotyped donors of the cohort, an average of roughly 250,000 unique TCR beta nucleotide sequences per donor were sequenced, and approximately 17% of those sequences were non-productive. Class I and class II HLA loci were covered by the typing at four-digit resolution. The number of typed donors differed by locus: about 620-640 for A, B, C, DRB1 and DQB1; 500 to 550 for DQA1; approximately 600 for DPA1; and roughly 450 for DPB1. Along with the roughly 700-subject first cohort, a separate validation cohort of over a hundred different subjects was used. The study aimed to test whether cataloging public T cell receptors could reveal signatures of past pathogen exposure. Among the 398 genotyped donors, around 81% belonged to the genetic ancestry cluster associated with self-reported Caucasian donors. A later analysis re-examined previously published TCR beta repertoires from around 670 donors and added high-resolution HLA genotyping to investigate patterns of TCR occurrence. Donor age, sex, ethnicity and CMV serostatus were compiled alongside the repertoire data. About 300 gigabases of sequencing data and approximately 84 million unique TCR sequences were included in an early release covering roughly 600 HLA-typed donors. The later analysis used no new phenotypic data to find candidate immune exposures, relying instead on TCR beta sequences and their occurrence across donors. To decide whether each TCR beta V gene segment behaved as functional or pseudogenic, an earlier analysis of approximately 590 of the donors relied on high-throughput TCR beta sequencing. To predict cytomegalovirus infection status, the study combined high-throughput TCR immunosequencing, statistical association of individual TCRs with disease status, and machine learning. Every repertoire in the discovery cohort had been generated on one and the same sequencing platform.

Trimmed from V: 1 base; trimmed from J: 6 bases; junction bases lacking a gene match: 6. Based on the germline V gene, the CDR1 and CDR2 sequences are LGHNA and YNFKEQ. The cysteine opens and the phenylalanine closes a CDR3 of 15 amino acids. This entry keeps only the CDR3 DNA: 45 bases, framed from base 1. The study at large found these results: Because counts were too low, seventeen rarely observed V segments, including chromosome 9 orphons, were excluded from the earlier analysis of some 590 of the donors. For the cohort, immune exposure information was limited to CMV serostatus. An association between a missense DCLRE1C variant and V-gene and J-gene trimming of TCR beta chains was found in a later genetic analysis and replicated in an independent cohort. Most TCR sequences were seen in very few donors, while some public TCRs were found in many individuals. A cluster of highly shared sequence variants was judged likely to represent a technical artifact of the sequencing pipeline. The study gave a list of some 150 TCR beta chains associated with cytomegalovirus. A later analysis reported that several top co-occurrence clusters appeared linked to parvovirus B19, influenza, CMV and Epstein-Barr virus. In an earlier analysis of 500 to 650 of the donors, most TCR beta V segments appeared in productive rearrangements about 90% or about 30% of the time, broadly matching IMGT annotations. In a later genetic analysis, fewer N-insertions in productive TCRs were reported among donors in an Asian-associated ancestry cluster than the roughly 700-donor mean. The cohort was sequenced for TCR beta chains only, and without alpha or paired-chain data the features that could be detected were limited. Correlated functional status among segregating V segments might reflect linkage disequilibrium, but an unknown experimental factor could not be ruled out. A few of the identified cytomegalovirus-associated TCR beta chains were confirmed in vitro to be specific for cytomegalovirus antigens. Some IMGT-functional V segments, including TRBV6-2 and TRBV6-3, could not be distinguished by the 87-base-pair reads and were therefore excluded. The classifier was reported to diagnose cytomegalovirus status with high specificity and sensitivity in both the original cohort and the validation cohort. A further reported finding was that TCR beta sequences accurately predicted the HLA-A and HLA-B alleles for most subjects in the first cohort. According to the authors, the approach could potentially be generalized to other disease states and immunological phenotypes. According to a later analysis, TCR association rates differed among HLA loci, with DRB1 alleles showing the most associated TCRs and HLA-C alleles showing the fewest. Presence/absence analyses assumed roughly uniform sequencing depth across donors, an assumption that may not hold. A later analysis associated about 17,000 TCR beta sequences with specific HLA alleles at a false discovery rate of 0.05. Because some donors lacked HLA typing at each locus, the association tests relied only on the typed subset. A later analysis found that most CMV-associated TCR beta chains appeared HLA-restricted, with HLA associations seemingly driven largely by CMV exposure. When HLA alleles, especially DR and DQ, strongly co-occurred, attributing TCR associations to individual alleles was difficult. In a later analysis, HLA-associated TCR beta chains showed more clonal expansion and lower generation probabilities than non-associated chains that were equally common.

Library generation was performed with the immunoSEQ multiplex PCR assay. For the multiplex PCR, a mixture combining 60 forward primers for TCR Vbeta segments and 13 reverse primers for TCR Jbeta segments was used. A multiplex PCR assay on genomic DNA amplified the CDR3 region of rearranged TCR beta genes. The amplified TCR beta libraries were sequenced on the Illumina HiSeq System as 87-base-pair reads. For the original study's pipeline: Across the 500 to 850 repertoires, a later analysis counted approximately 83 million unique TCR beta chains, around 10 million of which were shared by at least two donors. A nearest-neighbor algorithm error-corrected the raw reads and collapsed the reads into unique sequences, merging closely related sequences to remove PCR and sequencing errors. Alignment of CDR3 sequences to IMGT reference sequences was used to assign V, D and J gene segments. For a sequence to be retained, at least a six-nucleotide match to both a V gene segment and a J gene segment was required. Rearrangements were called productive when the CDR3 lacked stop codons and stayed in frame with V and J; all others were non-productive. Following IMGT convention, CDR3 was defined as the stretch from the second conserved V-encoded cysteine to the conserved J-encoded phenylalanine. The earlier analysis of some 550 of the donors excluded any sequence lacking an unambiguous match to a single V gene segment. In an earlier analysis of approximately 610 of the donors, V segments were called functional above 56.7% productive rearrangements and were called segregating when the between-donor standard deviation exceeded 5%. To diagnose cytomegalovirus status from the catalog of TCR beta chain sequences, a statistical classification framework was built. A later analysis assigned V and J genes by comparing TCR nucleotide sequences with IMGT/GENE-DB human TR gene sequences. The TCRdist pipeline was used in a later analysis to assign CDR3 sequences and most-parsimonious VDJ recombination scenarios. In a later analysis, each TCR beta chain was defined by its CDR3 amino acid sequence together with its V-gene family, and reads lacking a unique V-gene family were excluded. As a way to deal with suspected cross-contamination and a sequencing artifact, a later analysis dropped 500 to 700 nucleotide sequences that were highly shared and had low generation probability. In a later analysis, a clonal expansion index was calculated for each public chain from normalized within-repertoire ranks of inferred template counts. In a later analysis, generation probabilities were computed using a VDJ recombination model fitted to out-of-frame rearrangements, and the results were checked against IGoR. Hypergeometric tests were used in a later analysis to score TCR-TCR, TCR-HLA and TCR-CMV co-occurrence, with a repertoire-size bias correction applied to the TCR pairs. False discovery rates were estimated in a later analysis by permuting HLA or CMV assignments 20 times. A later analysis grouped co-occurring TCRs with DBSCAN, adding TCRdist sequence similarity when clustering within HLA-allele-positive subsets. Repertoires with fewer than 30,000 or more than 120,000 public chains were left out of co-occurrence clustering, as were four to six repertoires with anomalous nucleotide sharing. In TCRdb, the immuneACCESS table is reduced to in-frame sequences with V and J assigned. These tables do not hold every clone; where another copy was compared, an unresolved V gene accounts for under half, and the others remain unexplained. V and J calls plus clone size are reproduced from that table; the DNA served to infer D and trimming. Counted in this sample were roughly 140,000 clones; around three quarters of them appeared once. The ten top clones hold 2% to 2.5% of the sample.

The cohort was made up of 500 to 850 healthy bone marrow donors. At the time of sampling, every cohort member was nominally healthy, though immune exposures that went unrecorded were likely present. The donor tested CMV seronegative, placing the donor among the approximately 400 seronegative members of the cohort. A peripheral blood sample was provided by each donor, and peripheral blood mononuclear cells were used for TCR beta sequencing. Genomic DNA extraction from the blood cell samples was performed with the Qiagen DNeasy Blood Extraction Kit. The TCR was taken from a man aged 30-40 years in good health and CMV-seronegative. The chain is assembled from TRBV4-2 and TRBJ1-2; a stretch of 9 junction bases matches TRBD1. The sequencing sample was made of PBMCs. The CDR3 corresponds to CASSQGDRVNDGYTF. The nucleotide sequence reads as follows: TGTGCCAGCAGCCAAGGGGACAGGGTTAATGATGGCTACACCTTC.